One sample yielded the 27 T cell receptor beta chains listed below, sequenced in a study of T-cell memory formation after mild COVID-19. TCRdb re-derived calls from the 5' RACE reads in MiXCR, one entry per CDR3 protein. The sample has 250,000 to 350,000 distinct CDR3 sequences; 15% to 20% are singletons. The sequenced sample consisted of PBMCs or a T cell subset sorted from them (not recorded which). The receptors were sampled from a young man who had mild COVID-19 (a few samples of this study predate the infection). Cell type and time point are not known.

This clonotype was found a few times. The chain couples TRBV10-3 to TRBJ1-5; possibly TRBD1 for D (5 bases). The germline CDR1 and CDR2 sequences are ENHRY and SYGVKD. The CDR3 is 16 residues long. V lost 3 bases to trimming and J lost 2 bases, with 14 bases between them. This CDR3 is CAISDLRVGRNQPQHF. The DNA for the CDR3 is TGTGCCATCAGTGATCTCAGGGTCGGGCGCAATCAGCCCCAGCATTTT.

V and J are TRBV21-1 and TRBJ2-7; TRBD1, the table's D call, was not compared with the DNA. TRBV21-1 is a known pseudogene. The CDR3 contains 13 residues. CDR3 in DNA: TGTGCTCGGACAGGCGTTGAGTCCTACGAGCAGTACGTC. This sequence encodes CARTGVESYEQYV.

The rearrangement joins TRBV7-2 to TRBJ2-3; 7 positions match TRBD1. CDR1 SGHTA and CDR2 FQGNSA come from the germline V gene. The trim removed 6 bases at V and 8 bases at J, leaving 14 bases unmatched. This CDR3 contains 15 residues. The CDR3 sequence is CASSSSWDSPRTQYF. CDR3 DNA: TGTGCCAGCAGTTCGAGCTGGGACAGCCCTCGTACGCAGTATTTT.

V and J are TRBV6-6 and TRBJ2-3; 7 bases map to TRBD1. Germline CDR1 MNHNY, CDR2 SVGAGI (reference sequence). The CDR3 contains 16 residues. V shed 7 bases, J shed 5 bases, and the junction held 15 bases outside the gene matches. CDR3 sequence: CASTILRGGGIDTQYF. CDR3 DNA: TGTGCCAGCACTATCCTCCGAGGGGGCGGAATAGATACGCAGTATTTT.

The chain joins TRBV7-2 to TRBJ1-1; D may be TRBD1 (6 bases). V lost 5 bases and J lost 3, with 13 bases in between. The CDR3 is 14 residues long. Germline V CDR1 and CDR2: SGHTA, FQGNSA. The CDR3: CASSAGGGHTEAFF. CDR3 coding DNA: TGTGCCAGCAGCGCCGGAGGGGGGCACACTGAAGCTTTCTTT.

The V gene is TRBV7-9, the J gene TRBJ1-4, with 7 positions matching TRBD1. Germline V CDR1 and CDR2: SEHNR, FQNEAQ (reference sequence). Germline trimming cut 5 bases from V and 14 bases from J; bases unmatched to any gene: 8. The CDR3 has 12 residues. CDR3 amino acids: CASSKVDRVLFF. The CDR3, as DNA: TGTGCCAGCAGCAAAGTAGACAGGGTGCTGTTTTTT.

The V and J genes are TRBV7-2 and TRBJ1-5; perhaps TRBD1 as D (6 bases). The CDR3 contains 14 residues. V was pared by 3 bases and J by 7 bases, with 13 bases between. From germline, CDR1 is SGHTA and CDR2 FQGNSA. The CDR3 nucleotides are TGTGCCAGCAGCTTTGTCAGGGGTCAACAGCCCCAGCATTTT. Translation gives CASSFVRGQQPQHF.

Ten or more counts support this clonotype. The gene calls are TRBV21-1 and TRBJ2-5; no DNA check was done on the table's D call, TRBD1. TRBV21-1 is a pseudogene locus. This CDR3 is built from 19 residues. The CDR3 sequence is CASSKGKGPRDRYQETQYF. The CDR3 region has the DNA TGTGCCAGCAGCAAAGGAAAAGGGCCCCGGGACAGGTACCAAGAGACCCAGTACTTC.

CDR3 nucleotide sequence: TGTGCCAGCAGTTGGACAGGGACGGAGCCCCAGCATTTT. Translated: CASSWTGTEPQHF. The V call is TRBV6-5, the J call TRBJ1-5; 8 bases are a match to TRBD1. The germline gives CDR1 MNHEY, CDR2 SVGAGI. This CDR3 has 13 amino acids. V shed 4 bases, J shed 8 bases, and the junction held 4 bases outside the gene matches.

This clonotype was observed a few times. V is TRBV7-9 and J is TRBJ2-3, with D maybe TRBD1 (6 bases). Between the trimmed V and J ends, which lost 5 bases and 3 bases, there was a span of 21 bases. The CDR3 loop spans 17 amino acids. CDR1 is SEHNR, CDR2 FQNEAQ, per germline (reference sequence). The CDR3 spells CASSRPTSGASTDTQYF. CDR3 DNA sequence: TGTGCCAGCAGCCGACCAACCTCAGGGGCTAGTACAGATACGCAGTATTTT.

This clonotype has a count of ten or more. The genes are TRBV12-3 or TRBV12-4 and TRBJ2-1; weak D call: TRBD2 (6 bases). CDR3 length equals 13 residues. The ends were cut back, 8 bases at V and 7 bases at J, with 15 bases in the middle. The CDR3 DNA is TGTGCCAGCTCATACTCGGGGGATAATGAGCAGTTCTTC. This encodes CASSYSGDNEQFF.

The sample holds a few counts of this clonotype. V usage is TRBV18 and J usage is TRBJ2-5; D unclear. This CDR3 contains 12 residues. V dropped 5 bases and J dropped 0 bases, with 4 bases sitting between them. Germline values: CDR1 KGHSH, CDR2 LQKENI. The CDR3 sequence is CASSMYQETQYF. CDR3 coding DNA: TGTGCCAGCTCAATGTACCAAGAGACCCAGTACTTC.

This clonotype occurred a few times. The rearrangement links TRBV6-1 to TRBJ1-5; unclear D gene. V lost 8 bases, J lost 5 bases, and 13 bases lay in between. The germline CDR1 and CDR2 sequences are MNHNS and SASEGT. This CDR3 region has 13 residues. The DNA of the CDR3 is TGTGCCAGCGCAGCCCCAGGCTATCAGCCCCAGCATTTT. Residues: CASAAPGYQPQHF.

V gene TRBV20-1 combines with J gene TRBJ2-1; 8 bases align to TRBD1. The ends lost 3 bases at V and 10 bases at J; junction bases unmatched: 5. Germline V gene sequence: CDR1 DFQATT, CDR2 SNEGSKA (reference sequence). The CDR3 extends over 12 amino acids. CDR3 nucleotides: TGCAGTGCTAGCCCCGGGACAGGAGAGCAGTTCTTC. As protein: CSASPGTGEQFF.

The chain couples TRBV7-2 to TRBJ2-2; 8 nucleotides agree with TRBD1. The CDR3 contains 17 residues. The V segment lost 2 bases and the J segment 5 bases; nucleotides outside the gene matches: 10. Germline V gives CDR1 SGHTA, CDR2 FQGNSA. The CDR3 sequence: CASSLRKGNRGTGELFF. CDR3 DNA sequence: TGTGCCAGCAGCTTAAGGAAGGGTAACAGGGGGACCGGGGAGCTGTTTTTT.

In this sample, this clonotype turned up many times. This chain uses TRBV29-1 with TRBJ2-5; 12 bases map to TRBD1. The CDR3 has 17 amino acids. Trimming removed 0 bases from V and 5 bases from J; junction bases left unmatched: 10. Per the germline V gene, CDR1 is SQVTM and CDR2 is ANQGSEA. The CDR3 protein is CSVEDPWGQGAWETQYF. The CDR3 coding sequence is TGCAGCGTTGAAGATCCATGGGGACAGGGGGCCTGGGAGACCCAGTACTTC.

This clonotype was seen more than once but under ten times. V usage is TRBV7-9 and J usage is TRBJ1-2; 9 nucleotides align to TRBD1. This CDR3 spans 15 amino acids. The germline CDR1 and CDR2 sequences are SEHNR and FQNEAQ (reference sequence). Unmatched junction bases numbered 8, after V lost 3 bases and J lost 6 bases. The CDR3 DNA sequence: TGTGCCAGCAGCTTTGGGACAGGGAGCCTGGATGGCTACACCTTC. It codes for CASSFGTGSLDGYTF.

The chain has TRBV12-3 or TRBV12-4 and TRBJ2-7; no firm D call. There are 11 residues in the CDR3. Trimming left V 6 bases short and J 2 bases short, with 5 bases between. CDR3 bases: TGTGCCAGCAGGTCGGCCTACGAGCAGTACTTC. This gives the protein CASRSAYEQYF.

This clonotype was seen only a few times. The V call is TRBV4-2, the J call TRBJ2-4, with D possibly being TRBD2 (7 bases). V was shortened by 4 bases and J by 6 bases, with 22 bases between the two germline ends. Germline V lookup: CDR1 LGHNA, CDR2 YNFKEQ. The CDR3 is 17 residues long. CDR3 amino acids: CASSRSLGGGAGNIQYF. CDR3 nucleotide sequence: TGTGCCAGCAGCCGGTCCCTAGGGGGGGGTGCGGGAAACATTCAGTACTTC.

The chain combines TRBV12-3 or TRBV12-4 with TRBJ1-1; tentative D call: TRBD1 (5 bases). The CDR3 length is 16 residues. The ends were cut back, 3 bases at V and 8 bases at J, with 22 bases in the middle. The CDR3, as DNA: TGTGCCAGCAGTTTTGGCTTGAGGGCCGGGCGGGGGGAAGCTTTCTTT. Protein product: CASSFGLRAGRGEAFF.

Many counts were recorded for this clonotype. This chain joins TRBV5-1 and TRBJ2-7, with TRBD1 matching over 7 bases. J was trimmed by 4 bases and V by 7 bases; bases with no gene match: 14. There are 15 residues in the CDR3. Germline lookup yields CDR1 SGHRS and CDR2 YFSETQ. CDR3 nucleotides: TGCGCCAGCGCCGCTCAGGCAGGGGGTTTGTACGAGCAGTACTTC. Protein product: CASAAQAGGLYEQYF.

The CDR3 region has the DNA TGTGCCAGCAGCTTGGACTCCACCCACCATAAAGCTTTCTTT. Protein: CASSLDSTHHKAFF. The V gene is TRBV7-3, the J gene TRBJ1-1; D uncertain. With 3 bases removed from V and 9 bases from J, the gap between germline ends came to 17 bases. This CDR3 contains 14 residues. The germline CDR1 and CDR2 sequences are SGHTA and FQGTGA.

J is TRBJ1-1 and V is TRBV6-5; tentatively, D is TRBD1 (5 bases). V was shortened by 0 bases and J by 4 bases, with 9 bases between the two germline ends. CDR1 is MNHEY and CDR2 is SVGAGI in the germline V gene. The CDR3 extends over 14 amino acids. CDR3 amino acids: CASSYSWRGTEAFF. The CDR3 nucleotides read TGTGCCAGCAGTTACTCGTGGAGGGGCACTGAAGCTTTCTTT.

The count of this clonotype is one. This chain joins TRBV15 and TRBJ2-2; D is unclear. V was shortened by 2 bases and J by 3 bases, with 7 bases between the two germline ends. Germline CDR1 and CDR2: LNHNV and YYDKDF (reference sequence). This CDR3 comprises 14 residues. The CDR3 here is CATSRQGYTGELFF. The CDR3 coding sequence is TGTGCCACCAGCAGACAAGGTTACACCGGGGAGCTGTTTTTT.

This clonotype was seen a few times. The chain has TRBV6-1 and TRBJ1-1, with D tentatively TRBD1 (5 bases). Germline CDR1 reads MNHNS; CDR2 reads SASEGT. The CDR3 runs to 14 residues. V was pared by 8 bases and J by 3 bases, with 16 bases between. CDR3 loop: CASEGTIRHTEAFF. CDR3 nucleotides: TGTGCCAGCGAAGGGACCATAAGGCACACTGAAGCTTTCTTT.

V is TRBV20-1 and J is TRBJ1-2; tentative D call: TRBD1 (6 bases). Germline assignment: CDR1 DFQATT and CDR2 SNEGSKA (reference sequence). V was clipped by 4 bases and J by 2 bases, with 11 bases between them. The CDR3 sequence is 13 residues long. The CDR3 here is CSAMGHLNYGYTF. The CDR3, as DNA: TGCAGTGCTATGGGACACCTGAACTATGGCTACACCTTC.

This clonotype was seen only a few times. CDR3 protein: CASSSFGGPVDTIYF. The CDR3 bases are TGTGCCAGCAGCTCTTTCGGAGGACCGGTGGACACCATATATTTT. The chain uses TRBV7-2 and TRBJ1-3, with unresolved D. This CDR3 comprises 15 residues. The ends were cut back, 4 bases at V and 8 bases at J, with 18 bases in the middle. Germline loops: CDR1 SGHTA, CDR2 FQGNSA. Variable domain in full (rest from reference TRBV7-2 and TRBJ1-3): GAGVSQSPSNKVTEKGKDVELRCDPISGHTALYWYRQSLGQGLEFLIYFQGNSAPDKSGLPSDRFSAERTGGSVSTLTIQRTQQEDSAVYLCASSSFGGPVDTIYFGEGSWLTVV.